The next 21 T cell receptor beta chains were all read from a single sample in a study of HIV-infected patients and healthy controls. cDNA was made from about 500 ng RNA using alpha and beta constant primers. Using multiplexing indices, alpha and beta chain libraries were generated apart by chain-specific third strand synthesis. Each CDR3 protein gets one entry after TCRdb re-called the 5' RACE reads with MiXCR. Of approximately 11,000 distinct CDR3 sequences listed, around 9.3% are singletons. Whole blood was used without fractionation, so all unsorted peripheral T cells were included. Sequenced material: blood, taken before antiretroviral therapy. All receptors come from an adult with HIV infection. The donor label of this sample is uncertain.

The genes are TRBV29-1 and TRBJ2-1, with 15 nucleotides matching TRBD2. The CDR3 sequence is 15 residues long. With V trimmed by 4 bases and J by 10 bases, 8 bases remained unmatched. The germline V gene has CDR1 SQVTM and CDR2 ANQGSEA. The CDR3 is CSVGSGLAGGAEQFF. Written as DNA, the CDR3 is TGCAGCGTTGGAAGCGGACTAGCGGGAGGGGCGGAGCAGTTCTTC.

The sample holds many counts of this clonotype. The chain joins TRBV6-2 or TRBV6-3 to TRBJ2-1, with D possibly called TRBD1 or TRBD2 (6 bases each). Germline CDR1 MNHEY, CDR2 SVGEGT. This CDR3 is 15 amino acids long. Trimming stripped 6 bases from V and 5 bases from J, with 17 bases between. The CDR3 DNA reads as TGTGCCAGCAGCTACGGAGGGACACCCAACAATGAGCAGTTCTTC. Its translation is CASSYGGTPNNEQFF.

The table lists this clonotype with a few counts. The chain is built from TRBV4-1 and TRBJ2-2; D ambiguous. CDR1 is MGHRA and CDR2 is YSYEKL in the germline V gene. This CDR3 has 14 amino acids. V lost 8 bases, J lost 0 bases, and 10 bases lay in between. CDR3 loop: CASGWIANTGELFF. The CDR3 nucleotides read TGCGCCAGCGGGTGGATAGCGAACACCGGGGAGCTGTTTTTT.

There are a few counts of this clonotype. The chain joins TRBV30 to TRBJ2-5; D possibly uses TRBD1 or TRBD2 (6 bases each). The V gene lost 3 bases and the J gene lost 4 bases, with 12 bases spanning the gap. Germline assignment: CDR1 GTSNPN and CDR2 SVGIG (reference sequence). CDR3 length equals 13 residues. CDR3 DNA sequence: TGTGCCTGGAGAATCGGAGGGGGAGAGACCCAGTACTTC. Amino acids: CAWRIGGGETQYF.

Details on this clonotype: This sequence may be a read error, since a much larger clone differs from it by one base. This chain joins TRBV10-3 and TRBJ2-5; D is undetermined. CDR3 length: 12 amino acids. Germline V gene lookup returns CDR1 ENHRY and CDR2 SYGVKD. The DNA of the CDR3 is TGTGCCATCAGTGAGCGAAAAGAGACCCAGAACTTC. It yields the protein CAISERKETQNF.

This clonotype occurred many times. This rearrangement joins TRBV7-8 to TRBJ2-5; weak D call: TRBD2 (6 bases). V shed 5 bases and J shed 4 bases, with 23 bases lying between them. Germline-derived CDR1 and CDR2 are SGHVS and FQNEAQ. The CDR3 has 17 amino acids. The CDR3 region is CASSGSGTPTDRETQYF. Here the CDR3 DNA reads TGTGCCAGCAGCGGATCCGGGACTCCCACCGACAGAGAGACCCAGTACTTC.

The sample holds many counts of this clonotype. The chain links TRBV7-9 to TRBJ2-5, with 8 positions matching TRBD2. CDR3 length: 13 residues. CDR1 and CDR2 from the germline V gene are SEHNR and FQNEAQ (reference sequence). The V gene end was trimmed by 6 bases and the J gene end by 5 bases; junction bases not matched to a gene: 5. The DNA of the CDR3 is TGTGCCAGCAGTTATAGCGGGGTGGAGACCCAGTACTTC. Translated: CASSYSGVETQYF.

This clonotype was recorded many times. The chain employs TRBV6-6 and TRBJ1-4; D not certain. This CDR3 region has 15 residues. V was clipped by 2 bases and J by 4 bases, with 11 bases between them. Germline V lookup: CDR1 MNHNY, CDR2 SVGAGI (reference sequence). CDR3 residues: CASSYVADLNEKLFF. In DNA, the CDR3 is TGTGCCAGCAGTTACGTCGCGGATCTTAATGAAAAACTGTTTTTT.

This clonotype was observed at least ten times. The chain employs TRBV5-1 and TRBJ1-1; TRBD1 matches at 8 bases. Trimming removed 4 bases from V and 3 bases from J; junction bases left unmatched: 8. Germline CDR1 reads SGHRS; CDR2 reads YFSETQ. There are 15 residues in the CDR3. DNA for the CDR3: TGCGCCAGCAGCGAATCTGGACAGGGACACACTGAAGCTTTCTTT. Amino acid sequence: CASSESGQGHTEAFF. The complete variable domain, with remaining parts taken from reference TRBV5-1 and TRBJ1-1, reads KAGVTQTPRYLIKTRGQQVTLSCSPISGHRSVSWYQQTPGQGLQFLFEYFSETQRNKGNFPGRFSGRQFSNSRSEMNVSTLELGDSALYLCASSESGQGHTEAFFGQGTRLTVV.

This clonotype was recorded many times. The chain is built from TRBV11-2 and TRBJ1-1; 7 nucleotides agree with TRBD1. The ends lost 6 bases at V and 4 bases at J; junction bases unmatched: 11. Germline V lookup: CDR1 SGHAT, CDR2 FQNNGV. This CDR3 region has 15 residues. In DNA, the CDR3 is TGTGCCAGCAGGAAAGGGACAGCTGGGAGCACTGAAGCTTTCTTT. It encodes CASRKGTAGSTEAFF.

This clonotype was seen a few times. The chain combines TRBV7-2 with TRBJ2-3; D is perhaps TRBD2 (5 bases). The CDR3 runs 13 residues. The V end lost 5 bases, the J end lost 6 bases, and 12 bases lay between the germline ends. Germline CDR1 reads SGHTA; CDR2 reads FQGNSA. The CDR3 protein is CASSLEGWDTQYF. CDR3 sequence (DNA): TGTGCCAGCAGCCTAGAGGGTTGGGATACGCAGTATTTT.

The rearrangement uses TRBV5-1 and TRBJ1-1; the D gene is possibly TRBD1 (5 bases). The V end was cut by 2 bases, the J end by 3 bases, with 11 bases between. CDR1 SGHRS and CDR2 YFSETQ come from the germline V gene. The length of the CDR3 is 14 residues. CDR3 DNA: TGCGCCAGCAGCTTCCAGGGTACGGACACTGAAGCTTTCTTT. Protein sequence: CASSFQGTDTEAFF.

This clonotype was counted at least ten times. This chain links TRBV6-2 or TRBV6-3 with TRBJ2-7, with a weak D call TRBD2 (6 bases). V was cut by 0 bases and J by 4 bases, with 16 bases left in between. Germline-derived CDR1 and CDR2 are MNHEY and SVGEGT. This CDR3 comprises 16 residues. In DNA form, the CDR3 reads TGTGCCAGCAGTTACTCGACGGCGGGGTTTACGTACGAGCAGTACTTC. Its translation: CASSYSTAGFTYEQYF.

V is TRBV10-3 and J is TRBJ2-1, with a tentative D call TRBD2 (6 bases). Trimming left V 0 bases short and J 0 bases short, with 15 bases between. The CDR3 runs to 18 residues. Looked up from germline, CDR1 is ENHRY and CDR2 is SYGVKD. The CDR3 loop reads CAISESTGRGSSYNEQFF. CDR3 DNA sequence: TGTGCCATCAGTGAGTCGACCGGTCGGGGGAGCTCCTACAATGAGCAGTTCTTC.

The table lists this clonotype with many counts. V and J are TRBV29-1 and TRBJ2-1; the match to TRBD1 covers 12 bases. Germline loops: CDR1 SQVTM, CDR2 ANQGSEA. V shed 0 bases, J shed 10 bases, and the junction held 4 bases outside the gene matches. The CDR3 consists of 14 residues. CDR3 loop: CSVEDGTGGNEQFF. The CDR3 nucleotides are TGCAGCGTTGAAGACGGGACAGGGGGCAACGAGCAGTTCTTC.

This clonotype has ten or more counts. J is TRBJ1-2 and V is TRBV5-6; 10 positions agree with TRBD1. Germline values: CDR1 SGHDT, CDR2 YYEEEE. There are 14 residues in the CDR3. The V and J ends lost 6 bases and 3 bases, in that order; junction bases with no gene match: 5. CDR3 DNA sequence: TGTGCCAGCACCATGGGGACAGGGGACTATGGCTACACCTTC. Translated, it gives CASTMGTGDYGYTF. Full variable domain (rest looked up from reference TRBV5-6 and TRBJ1-2): DAGVTQSPTHLIKTRGQQVTLRCSPKSGHDTVSWYQQALGQGPQFIFQYYEEEERQRGNFPDRFSGHQFPNYSSELNVNALLLGDSALYLCASTMGTGDYGYTFGSGTRLTVV.

This chain connects TRBV2 to TRBJ2-3; 8 nucleotides align to TRBD2. The CDR3 runs 17 residues. V lost 8 bases and J lost 0; bases outside the gene matches: 13. CDR1 is SNHLY, CDR2 FYNNEI, per germline. The CDR3 region has the DNA TGTGCCAGCCGGAGGACTAGCCCGAACCCTAGCACAGATACGCAGTATTTT. As protein: CASRRTSPNPSTDTQYF.

This clonotype was recorded many times. V gene TRBV3-1 combines with J gene TRBJ1-5, with no clear D. This CDR3 contains 14 residues. Trimming took off 0 bases at V and 2 bases at J, with 5 bases between the two ends. Germline V gene lookup returns CDR1 LGHDT and CDR2 YNNKEL (reference sequence). CDR3 DNA sequence: TGTGCCAGCAGCCAAGAAAGCGGCAATCAGCCCCAGCATTTT. Its translation: CASSQESGNQPQHF.

This clonotype was counted many times. J is TRBJ2-1 and V is TRBV7-9; TRBD1 agrees at 7 bases. Germline-derived CDR1 and CDR2 are SEHNR and FQNEAQ (reference sequence). The CDR3 is 18 residues long. The ends lost 6 bases at V and 6 bases at J; junction bases unmatched: 20. In DNA form, the CDR3 reads TGTGCCAGCAGGCCGAAGGGACAGATGGAGGCCGCGGCCAATGAGCAGTTCTTC. The encoded protein is CASRPKGQMEAAANEQFF.

The chain carries TRBV6-2 or TRBV6-3 and TRBJ2-7; D possibly matches TRBD1 or TRBD2 (7 bases each). There are 14 residues in the CDR3. The V end was cut by 6 bases, the J end by 1 base, with 13 bases between. CDR1 and CDR2 (germline): MNHEY, SVGEGT. CDR3 region: CASRRRGGSYEQYF. The CDR3 DNA reads as TGTGCCAGCAGACGCAGGGGGGGTTCCTACGAGCAGTACTTC.

This clonotype came up many times. The CDR3 sequence: CASSDEYGVTDTQYF. In DNA, the CDR3 is TGCGCCAGCAGTGACGAATACGGGGTAACAGATACGCAGTATTTT. The chain uses TRBV10-1 and TRBJ2-3; D perhaps matches TRBD2 (5 bases). Deletions cut 3 bases from V and 3 bases from J, with 13 bases between. The CDR3 extends over 15 amino acids. CDR1 WNHNN and CDR2 SYGVQD come from the germline V gene (reference sequence).